The 27 T cell receptor beta chains below come from one sample, sequenced in a study of T cells in tuberculosis. Produced via immunoSEQ multiplex PCR; TCRdb's table is partial and in-frame only. The sample has approximately 30,000 clones, 80% to 95% seen once; the top ten hold around 7.7%. Sequenced material: PBMCs. Every receptor here comes from a donor between 10 and 29 years old with latent tuberculosis or without tuberculosis infection. Some clones in this sample may be carry-over from other donors' samples.

The V and J genes are TRBV29-1 and TRBJ1-3; D unresolved. V lost 5 bases and J 0 bases, leaving 8 bases between the germline ends. CDR1 is SQVTM and CDR2 is ANQGSEA in the germline V gene. This CDR3 region has 13 residues. The CDR3 coding sequence is TGCAGCGTTCCTTCCCCCTCTGGAAACACCATATATTTT. This gives the protein CSVPSPSGNTIYF.

The chain joins TRBV2 to TRBJ1-4; D is possibly TRBD1 (6 bases). The CDR3 spans 14 residues. Germline CDR1 and CDR2: SNHLY and FYNNEI. Trimming stripped 7 bases from V and 13 bases from J, with 22 bases between. The CDR3 loop reads CASMRTVDPQGLFF. The DNA for the CDR3 is TGTGCCAGCATGAGGACAGTTGATCCACAGGGACTGTTTTTT. Based on the CDR3 plus reference TRBV2 and TRBJ1-4, the full variable domain is EPEVTQTPSHQVTQMGQEVILRCVPISNHLYFYWYRQILGQKVEFLVSFYNNEISEKSEIFDDQFSVERPDGSNFTLKIRSTKLEDSAMYFCASMRTVDPQGLFFGSGTQLSVL.

This chain links TRBV19 with TRBJ1-2; 7 nucleotides match TRBD1. The J segment lost 2 bases and the V segment lost 10 bases, leaving 10 bases of the junction unmatched. This CDR3 has 14 amino acids. Germline CDR1 and CDR2: LNHDA and SQIVND (reference sequence). The CDR3 sequence: CATSPTGSNYGYTF. DNA of the CDR3: TGTGCCACCTCCCCGACAGGGTCCAACTATGGCTACACCTTC.

This clone was detected once. This chain joins TRBV9 and TRBJ2-7; the D gene is possibly TRBD2 (5 bases). Germline V gene data show CDR1 as SGDLS and CDR2 as YYNGEE. The CDR3 sequence is 14 residues long. Trimming removed 4 bases at V and 7 bases at J, with 18 bases between. The DNA of the CDR3 is TGTGCCAGCAGCCCCTCGCTTTTGAGAGGGGAGCAGTACTTC. Translation gives CASSPSLLRGEQYF.

This chain links TRBV5-1 with TRBJ1-1, with 7 nucleotides matching TRBD1. Germline V gives CDR1 SGHRS, CDR2 YFSETQ. Trimming took 1 base from V and 3 from J; bases not matched to a gene: 6. The CDR3 spans 15 residues. DNA for the CDR3: TGCGCCAGCAGCTTGCGGACAGGCTCAGACACTGAAGCTTTCTTT. It specifies CASSLRTGSDTEAFF.

The V and J genes are TRBV19 and TRBJ2-7; 8 nucleotides agree with TRBD1. Per the germline V gene, CDR1 is LNHDA and CDR2 is SQIVND (reference sequence). This CDR3 has 13 amino acids. The V and J ends lost 5 bases and 5 bases, in that order; junction bases with no gene match: 5. CDR3 DNA: TGTGCCAGTAGTCCGACAGGGGTCCACGAGCAGTACTTC. Protein: CASSPTGVHEQYF.

This chain uses TRBV7-8 with TRBJ2-7; 7 nucleotides match TRBD1. The CDR3 extends over 15 amino acids. Germline CDR1 SGHVS, CDR2 FQNEAQ. The trim removed 1 base at V and 3 bases at J, leaving 6 bases unmatched. The CDR3: CASSLVQGPYYEQYF. CDR3 in DNA: TGTGCCAGCAGCTTAGTACAGGGGCCCTACTACGAGCAGTACTTC.

CDR3 residues: CAWKGARGALYEQYF. CDR3 sequence (DNA): TGTGCCTGGAAGGGGGCCAGGGGGGCTCTCTACGAGCAGTACTTC. This rearrangement joins TRBV30 to TRBJ2-7, with a weak D call TRBD1 (7 bases). In germline, CDR1 is GTSNPN, CDR2 SVGIG (reference sequence). Trimming took 4 bases from V and 3 from J, leaving 19 bases between them. This CDR3 spans 15 amino acids.

The V call is TRBV7-8, the J call TRBJ2-7; tentatively, D is TRBD2 (7 bases). Germline V lookup: CDR1 SGHVS, CDR2 FQNEAQ. Trimming stripped 4 bases from V and 7 bases from J, with 20 bases between. The CDR3 sequence is 15 residues long. As DNA, the CDR3 is TGTGCCAGCAGCTCAGGGGTGGCGGGGGCCGGGGAGCAGTACTTC. It is translated as CASSSGVAGAGEQYF.

V gene TRBV5-1 combines with J gene TRBJ2-7, with TRBD1 matching 9 bases. The CDR3 has 15 residues. V shed 0 bases and J 5 bases; nucleotides not matched to a gene: 6. CDR1 and CDR2 from the germline V gene are SGHRS and YFSETQ. In DNA, the CDR3 is TGCGCCAGCAGCTTGGTGGGGGACAGGGCAAACGAGCAGTACTTC. Translated, it gives CASSLVGDRANEQYF.

This clone was observed once. The V gene is TRBV28, the J gene TRBJ1-1; D uncertain. V lost 3 bases to trimming and J lost 4 bases, with 9 bases between them. This CDR3 is 13 amino acids long. Germline CDR1 reads MDHEN; CDR2 reads SYDVKM. The CDR3 is CASSFPGRTEAFF. The CDR3 DNA reads as TGTGCCAGCAGTTTCCCAGGTCGCACTGAAGCTTTCTTT.

The chain is built from TRBV10-3 and TRBJ1-1; 7 bases map to TRBD1. From germline, CDR1 is ENHRY and CDR2 SYGVKD. V was clipped by 4 bases and J by 1 base; unmatched bases: 3. The CDR3 sequence is 14 residues long. In DNA, the CDR3 is TGTGCCATCAGTGTCTCAGGGGGGAACACTGAAGCTTTCTTT. Translation gives CAISVSGGNTEAFF.

The chain has TRBV19 and TRBJ2-7, with D uncertain. The CDR3 runs to 12 residues. Per the germline V gene, CDR1 is LNHDA and CDR2 is SQIVND (reference sequence). V was clipped by 3 bases and J by 7 bases, with 10 bases between them. This CDR3 is CASSMAGREQYF. CDR3 in DNA: TGTGCCAGTAGTATGGCAGGAAGGGAGCAGTACTTC.

The chain joins TRBV5-6 to TRBJ2-5; D perhaps matches TRBD2 (5 bases). Germline V gene sequence: CDR1 SGHDT, CDR2 YYEEEE. Trimming took off 2 bases at V and 5 bases at J, with 7 bases between the two ends. The CDR3 loop spans 12 amino acids. The CDR3 DNA reads as TGTGCCAGCAGCTTTAGCGTGGAGACCCAGTACTTC. This gives the protein CASSFSVETQYF.

The V and J genes are TRBV4-1 and TRBJ2-1; tentative D call: TRBD2 (7 bases). In germline, CDR1 is MGHRA, CDR2 YSYEKL. The CDR3 runs 15 residues. V was clipped by 0 bases and J by 5 bases, with 11 bases between them. The CDR3 protein is CASSQDRGANNEQFF. The CDR3 nucleotides read TGCGCCAGCAGCCAAGACCGGGGGGCCAACAATGAGCAGTTCTTC.

This chain links TRBV7-6 with TRBJ1-2, with a tentative D call TRBD1 (5 bases). CDR1 and CDR2 from the germline V gene are SGHVS and FNYEAQ. Deletions cut 2 bases from V and 3 bases from J, with 19 bases between. This CDR3 contains 17 residues. Here the CDR3 DNA reads TGTGCCAGCAGCTTATCCAGGGTCTCCATTCTGGACTATGGCTACACCTTC. Its protein is CASSLSRVSILDYGYTF.

The chain joins TRBV5-1 to TRBJ2-1; no reliable D call. The CDR3 is made up of 12 amino acids. The germline CDR1 and CDR2 sequences are SGHRS and YFSETQ. V was clipped by 3 bases and J by 9 bases, with 10 bases between them. CDR3 coding DNA: TGCGCCAGCAGCTCGAGCATGAGTGAGCAGTTCTTC. Its protein is CASSSSMSEQFF.

The chain uses TRBV11-2 and TRBJ2-1; 9 bases agree with TRBD2. This CDR3 is 15 amino acids long. From germline, CDR1 is SGHAT and CDR2 FQNNGV. V lost 3 bases to trimming and J lost 2 bases; unmatched junction nucleotides: 2. Here the CDR3 DNA reads TGTGCCAGCAGCTTTGCTAGCGGGACCTACAATGAGCAGTTCTTC. Its translation: CASSFASGTYNEQFF.

The chain has TRBV9 and TRBJ2-1; D remains unclear. Germline V lookup: CDR1 SGDLS, CDR2 YYNGEE. This CDR3 has 15 amino acids. The germline V and J ends were trimmed by 3 bases and 5 bases, with 15 bases remaining between them. The CDR3 sequence: CASSGRSTPHNEQFF. Written as DNA, the CDR3 is TGTGCCAGCAGCGGGCGGTCTACCCCCCACAATGAGCAGTTCTTC.

The rearrangement links TRBV7-2 to TRBJ2-3, with 10 positions matching TRBD2. Trimming took 2 bases from V and 5 from J; bases not matched to a gene: 13. The germline CDR1 and CDR2 sequences are SGHTA and FQGNSA. There are 18 residues in the CDR3. Here the CDR3 reads CASSLSFLAGEPRDTQYF. The DNA for the CDR3 is TGTGCCAGCAGCTTAAGTTTCCTAGCGGGAGAACCAAGAGATACGCAGTATTTT.

The table lists this clone with a count of one. This chain links TRBV2 with TRBJ1-1, with a possible D match to TRBD1 (6 bases). The CDR3 runs to 16 residues. In germline, CDR1 is SNHLY, CDR2 FYNNEI. The V end was cut by 2 bases, the J end by 4 bases, with 17 bases between. Here the CDR3 reads CASSELAGAGGTEAFF. The DNA of the CDR3 is TGTGCCAGCAGTGAATTGGCAGGGGCAGGTGGCACTGAAGCTTTCTTT.

The V call is TRBV7-6, the J call TRBJ1-4, with D maybe TRBD1 (6 bases). The CDR3 spans 13 residues. The germline CDR1 and CDR2 sequences are SGHVS and FNYEAQ. Trimming removed 8 bases at V and 7 bases at J, with 14 bases between. The CDR3 protein is CASSGRGGEKLFF. The CDR3 DNA follows: TGTGCCAGCTCCGGCCGAGGGGGTGAAAAACTGTTTTTT.

This clone occurred a few times. V usage is TRBV7-9 and J usage is TRBJ1-6, with D perhaps TRBD1 (6 bases). Germline CDR1 SEHNR, CDR2 FQNEAQ (reference sequence). The V gene lost 5 bases and the J gene lost 8 bases, with 10 bases spanning the gap. CDR3 length: 13 residues. CDR3 sequence reads: CASSPPGDSPLHF. CDR3 nucleotide sequence: TGTGCCAGCAGCCCTCCAGGGGATTCACCCCTCCACTTT.

This clone came up once. The CDR3 spells CASSHPTGGASSGANVLTF. The CDR3 DNA is TGCGCCAGCAGCCACCCAACCGGGGGTGCCAGCTCTGGGGCCAACGTCCTGACTTTC. The V and J genes are TRBV4-1 and TRBJ2-6; D possibly corresponds to TRBD2 (6 bases). V was cut by 3 bases and J by 0 bases, with 18 bases left in between. Germline CDR1 and CDR2: MGHRA and YSYEKL. The CDR3 sequence is 19 residues long.

The DNA of the CDR3 is TGTGCCAGCAGCTTGGGGACAGGGGGCGTCCCTGAAGCTTTCTTT. Translated, it gives CASSLGTGGVPEAFF. The genes are TRBV7-8 and TRBJ1-1, with TRBD1 matching 12 bases. Germline V gene lookup returns CDR1 SGHVS and CDR2 FQNEAQ. The CDR3 totals 15 residues. The V segment lost 3 bases and the J segment 6 bases; nucleotides outside the gene matches: 5.

The chain couples TRBV6-5 to TRBJ2-3; D gene unclear. V was trimmed by 2 bases and J by 6 bases, leaving 12 bases between them. Germline V gene data show CDR1 as MNHEY and CDR2 as SVGAGI. The CDR3 is 14 residues long. The CDR3 region has the DNA TGTGCCAGCAGTTACCTTCAGCGCGACGATACGCAGTATTTT. This codes for CASSYLQRDDTQYF.

V gene TRBV28 combines with J gene TRBJ1-2; D possibly corresponds to TRBD1 (6 bases). Trimming shortened V by 5 bases and J by 2 bases, and 15 bases separated the two germline ends. The CDR3 contains 15 residues. Germline V gives CDR1 MDHEN, CDR2 SYDVKM. The CDR3 DNA reads TGTGCCAGCAGTCCCACGCACACAGGGAACTATGGCTACACCTTC. Its translation: CASSPTHTGNYGYTF.